This T cell receptor beta chain is drawn from a study of T cells after yellow fever vaccination. The CDR3 is 16 residues long. The V segment lost 6 bases and the J segment 3 bases; nucleotides outside the gene matches: 10. Germline-derived CDR1 and CDR2 are SGHAT and FQNNGV. Universal primer sites and UMIs were introduced during 5'RACE template-switching synthesis of TCR cDNA. TCRdb independently ran MiXCR on the 5' RACE reads; one entry per CDR3 protein. There are some 320,000 distinct CDR3 sequences in the sample; around 4.3% occur only once, and 15% to 20% lies in the top ten. This chain connects TRBV11-2 to TRBJ2-1; 8 bases are a match to TRBD2. The material sequenced was PBMCs, taken 15 days after the yellow fever booster vaccination. This TCR derives from a young man who received the YFV17D yellow fever vaccine. The DNA for the CDR3 is TGTGCCAGCAGACCCTTCGGGGGGGATGACTACAATGAGCAGTTCTTC. It yields the protein CASRPFGGDDYNEQFF.